The TCR beta chain under discussion was sequenced for a study of blood T cell repertoires in COVID-19. As for the study in general: Samples representing acute and convalescent COVID-19 were sourced from the United States, Italy and Spain.

Looked up from germline, CDR1 is SGHRS and CDR2 is YFSETQ. Trimming stripped 4 bases from V and 5 bases from J, with 21 bases between. The CDR3 sequence is 16 residues long. The authors' processing: Cell counts per sample came from amplifying reference gene primers. Assay used: immunoSEQ multiplex PCR; TCRdb lists only in-frame clones, some missing. The DNA was the basis for D and trimming; V, J and clone size are from that table. The data show some 510,000 clones, 88% seen once. This receptor was identified in a woman between 40 and 50 years old who had recovered from COVID-19. Sequencing input: PBMCs or T cells enriched from blood (not recorded which). The chain combines TRBV5-1 with TRBJ1-1; D is possibly TRBD1 (5 bases). This CDR3 is CASSAGGVPQGTEAFF. CDR3 nucleotide sequence: TGCGCCAGCAGCGCTGGGGGGGTTCCCCAGGGAACTGAAGCTTTCTTT.